This T cell receptor (beta chain) was observed in a study of T cell responses to AZD1222 COVID-19 vaccine (dated by TCRdb to the early 2020s). The study in broad terms: AZD1222 recipients given second doses at about 4 weeks or at about 12 weeks were pooled, since spike-specific TCR depth and breadth were not found to differ between the two schedules. A total of around 240 trial participants underwent TCR sequencing, of whom nearly 210 received two doses of AZD1222 and 26 received two doses of the MenACWY control vaccine. Trial participants were enrolled by age into subgroups of 18-55, 56-69 and 70-plus years, and roughly 150, 30 and 60 TCR-sequenced participants, respectively, were included in these subgroups. Study-level results and caveats: Conclusions about previously exposed vaccinees are limited, since just a handful of AZD1222 recipients were seropositive for SARS-CoV-2 at baseline. In the small 56-69-year group, the increase in depth fell short of significance, most likely because of low power. Participants were mostly white British, with more females than males. The authors suggested clonal diversity may have been underestimated. After two AZD1222 doses, spike-specific TCR breadth and depth were significantly higher than at day 0 and than in MenACWY recipients. Because no samples from the day 14 peak response were available, repertoires could be characterized only after the peak T cell response. Nearly half of unique spike-specific TCRs reportedly recognized epitopes outside regions mutated in the B.1.351 and B.1.1.7 variants. CD4 TCRs associated with the vaccine covered the entire spike protein, and the dominant responses were in regions 160-218 and 743-854.

The germline V gene gives CDR1 as MGHRA and CDR2 as YSYEKL. Trimming removed 1 base from V and 0 bases from J; the gene matches leave 5 bases unexplained. The cysteine opens and the phenylalanine closes a CDR3 of 16 amino acids. The retained sequence is limited to the CDR3, 48 bases, with the frame set at the first base. The CDR3 regions of human TCRbeta chains were analyzed by immunosequencing. On the study's bioinformatics: Repertoire TCRs were checked for matches against a reference library of SARS-CoV-2-specific TCRs that had been generated using the MIRA antigen-specificity platform. Breadth was defined as the fraction of unique TCRs that were SARS-CoV-2-associated. Depth was defined as the fraction of total T cells that were SARS-CoV-2-associated. Each spike-specific TCR was assigned to its reactive spike region and to a CD4 or CD8 class using the MIRA data. Log10-transformed breadth and depth values were compared by one-way ANOVA with Sidak's multiple comparisons tests. Held by TCRdb, this immuneACCESS table contains in-frame sequences only and omits some clones. Under half of the omission traces to an unresolved V gene where checked; the cause of the rest is unknown. Clonal size and the V and J genes are those of that table, whereas D and trimming came from the DNA. This sample lists about 110,000 clones; around 90% were detected once. 5% to 5.5% of the sample is held by the ten biggest clonotypes.

The sample holds one count of this clone. This receptor's antigen is unknown. Base-call qualities are not available, and no considerably larger clone is one nucleotide away. The meaning of the sample's time point label: baseline before first vaccination. Vaccinee samples were obtained from the UK trials COV001 and COV002, which included a single-blind randomized controlled phase 2/3 trial of AZD1222 (ChAdOx1 nCoV-19) in healthy adults. Trial participant PBMC samples were collected at day 0 and day 28 after the second dose for TCRbeta chain sequencing. The receptor comes from an adult in good health. Sequenced material: peripheral blood, taken on day 0 of AZD1222 vaccination. The chain uses TRBV4-1 and TRBJ1-1; 7 middle bases align to TRBD1. The CDR3 sequence is CASSQVSGQMNTEAFF. The base sequence is TGCGCCAGCAGCCAAGTGTCGGGACAGATGAACACTGAAGCTTTCTTT.